This T cell receptor beta chain was found in a study of blood T cell repertoires in COVID-19. Original methodology: By means of reference gene primer amplification, nucleated cell counts were estimated. This table comes from immunoSEQ multiplex PCR, and its TCRdb copy is limited to in-frame clones, with some not included. V and J calls and clone size are as listed in that table; D and trimming were resolved from the DNA. The sample has roughly 200,000 clones, around 80% seen once; the top ten hold 6.9%. CDR3 length: 14 amino acids. Looked up from germline, CDR1 is SGDLS and CDR2 is YYNGEE. With 4 bases clipped from V and 4 bases from J, the junction kept 7 bases outside the gene matches.

The receptor comes from a man in his fifties or sixties with acute or convalescent COVID-19. The V and J genes are TRBV9 and TRBJ1-2, with 7 bases that match TRBD1. The specimen sequenced was peripheral blood. The CDR3: CASSLETGIYGYTF. The DNA of the CDR3 is TGTGCCAGCAGCCTAGAGACAGGGATCTATGGCTACACCTTC.